This T cell receptor (beta chain) is drawn from a study of T cells in localized non-small cell lung cancer. Clones were sequenced by immunoSEQ multiplex PCR, and TCRdb holds only the in-frame ones, with some missing. The sample lists 2,900 or so clones; roughly 30% were seen once. Trimming pared 7 bases from V and 0 bases from J, leaving 9 bases between. The germline V gene encodes CDR1 MNHGY and CDR2 SAAAGT. CDR3 length: 13 residues. The chain joins TRBV6-8 to TRBJ1-1; D uncertain. The sequencing here drew on lung tumor tissue, taken before any cancer treatment. The receptor was isolated from a man between 18 and 49 years old with stage I lung adenocarcinoma. Written as DNA, the CDR3 is TGTGCCAGCATCCTAGAGATGAACACTGAAGCTTTCTTT. It is translated as CASILEMNTEAFF.